This T cell receptor (beta chain) was found in a study of T-cell reconstitution after alpha-beta-depleted transplantation in children. The study, taken as a whole, reports: Once a year had passed after transplant, T-cell counts and diversity came mostly from newly produced T cells.

Germline CDR1 is SGHRS and CDR2 is YFSETQ. This CDR3 comprises 17 residues. Trimming removed 2 bases from V and 4 bases from J; junction bases left unmatched: 12. Preparation of the TCRbeta library involved a method that used unique molecular identifiers. A single record per CDR3 protein comes from TCRdb applying MiXCR to the PCR reads. Of roughly 220,000 distinct CDR3 sequences in the sample, around 9.2% were seen once. This clonotype has only a few counts. Its antigen remains unknown. The receptor's source is a male patient aged 2-10 years who had a stem cell transplant for acute myeloid leukemia, so the T cells may come from the graft donor. The sequencing here drew on PBMCs, mostly from graft donor cells, taken 360 days after TCRalphabeta/CD19-depleted stem cell transplant. This chain connects TRBV5-1 to TRBJ2-3; 8 positions agree with TRBD2. CDR3 region: CASSFTGQREIADTQYF. CDR3 coding DNA: TGCGCCAGCAGCTTTACCGGTCAGCGGGAGATCGCAGATACGCAGTATTTT.